This TCR beta chain was recorded in a study of cytomegalovirus exposure and HLA in healthy donors. Study-level results: In a later analysis, TCR beta V- and J-gene trimming was associated with a missense DCLRE1C variant. Highly shared variants forming one cluster were likely a sequencing artifact. The authors later found HLA-associated TCR beta chains more clonally expanded than equally common others. The classifier, whose performance was assessed in both the original and validation cohorts, reportedly diagnosed cytomegalovirus status with high specificity and sensitivity.

This CDR3 is 19 amino acids long. V lost 2 bases, J lost 4 bases, and 20 bases stayed unmatched. 13 Jbeta primers and 60 Vbeta primers were used for the PCR. This table comes from immunoSEQ multiplex PCR, and its TCRdb copy is limited to in-frame clones, with some not included. In the table there are some 140,000 clones, roughly two thirds of which are singletons. This clone was counted a few times. Antigen specificity is unknown. This TCR derives from a woman aged 35 to 49 in good health and CMV-seronegative. The rearrangement links TRBV6-7 to TRBJ2-7, with 7 bases identical to TRBD1. TRBV6-7 is an open reading frame whose function is uncertain. The sequencing sample was made of PBMCs. Here the CDR3 reads CASSYMVRQGRYVEYEQYV. CDR3 DNA: TGTGCCAGCAGTTACATGGTGCGACAGGGTCGCTATGTTGAGTACGAGCAGTACGTC.